A selection of T cell receptor beta chains follows, all from one sample in a study of T-cell memory formation after mild COVID-19. TCRdb analysed the 5' RACE reads with MiXCR anew, one entry per CDR3 protein. The sample consists of around 250,000 distinct CDR3 sequences, around 15% of them appearing once. Sample: PBMCs or a T cell subset sorted from them (not recorded which). The receptors originated from a man aged 18 to 30 who had mild COVID-19 (a few samples of this study predate the infection). Cell type and time point are not known. CDR3s include the opening cysteine and the closing phenylalanine or tryptophan. Fields, in order: D gene, clone size, J gene, V gene, CDR3 protein, CDR3 DNA. D genes are given only for firm matches. Size tells how often a clone was seen (once, few, many) or the class of an expanded clone, and some rows leave it out.

TRBD1,NA,TRBJ2-2,TRBV10-1,CASSDPRAGGPGELFF,TGCGCCAGCAGTGACCCTCGGGCAGGGGGCCCCGGGGAGCTGTTTTTT
TRBD1,few,TRBJ1-5,TRBV5-1,CASRMGDRGEPQHF,TGCGCCAGCAGGATGGGCGACAGGGGTGAACCCCAGCATTTT
TRBD1,NA,TRBJ2-7,TRBV5-1,CASSLDTGGEQYF,TGCGCCAGCAGCTTGGATACAGGGGGCGAGCAGTACTTC
NA,NA,TRBJ1-5,TRBV6-5,CASSETYNQPQHF,TGTGCCAGCAGCGAGACCTACAATCAGCCCCAGCATTTT
NA,NA,TRBJ1-2,TRBV7-3,CASSGTNYGYTF,TGTGCCAGCAGCGGTACGAACTATGGCTACACCTTC
NA,NA,TRBJ2-1,TRBV4-3,CASSQDPQVNAYNEQFF,TGCGCCAGCAGCCAAGACCCACAGGTGAATGCCTACAATGAGCAGTTCTTC
TRBD2,many,TRBJ2-5,TRBV19,CASGTSFYQETQYF,TGTGCCAGTGGGACTAGCTTCTACCAAGAGACCCAGTACTTC
NA,NA,TRBJ1-4,TRBV29-1,CSVEDHRVSGEKLFF,TGCAGCGTTGAAGATCACCGGGTTTCGGGTGAAAAACTGTTTTTT
NA,many,TRBJ2-5,TRBV23-1,CASSLSEETQYF,TGCGCCAGCAGTCTGTCGGAAGAGACCCAGTACTTC
NA,few,TRBJ1-1,TRBV5-6,CASSSDQNTEAFF,TGTGCCAGCAGCTCAGACCAGAACACTGAAGCTTTCTTT
NA,NA,TRBJ2-7,TRBV7-6,CASSERGASYEQYF,TGTGCCAGCAGCGAACGGGGGGCCTCCTACGAGCAGTACTTC
NA,many,TRBJ1-2,TRBV7-3,CASSLEGGYGYTF,TGTGCCAGCAGCTTAGAGGGTGGCTATGGCTACACCTTC
TRBD2,NA,TRBJ2-3,TRBV7-2,CASSLGGLQPDTQYF,TGTGCCAGCAGCTTAGGGGGACTACAGCCGGATACGCAGTATTTT
TRBD2,many,TRBJ2-2,TRBV10-1,CASRPGGVNTGELFF,TGCGCCAGCAGGCCCGGGGGGGTGAACACCGGGGAGCTGTTTTTT
NA,NA,TRBJ1-4,TRBV6-2/TRBV6-3,CASSYPGTGNEKLFF,TGTGCCAGCAGTTACCCCGGGACGGGGAATGAAAAACTGTTTTTT
TRBD1,few,TRBJ2-7,TRBV3-1,CASSYRTGAYEQYF,TGTGCCAGCAGCTACCGGACAGGGGCCTACGAGCAGTACTTC
NA,NA,TRBJ1-4,TRBV7-3,CASSLTGGNEKLFF,TGTGCCAGCAGCTTAACGGGGGGTAATGAAAAACTGTTTTTT
NA,NA,TRBJ1-2,TRBV7-2,CASSLAPGSGDGYTF,TGTGCCAGCAGCTTAGCCCCTGGCTCAGGCGATGGCTACACCTTC
TRBD2,NA,TRBJ2-2,TRBV12-3/TRBV12-4,CASSLLRGVNTGELFF,TGTGCCAGCAGTTTACTTCGGGGGGTCAACACCGGGGAGCTGTTTTTT
NA,many,TRBJ2-1,TRBV5-4,CATRALGGLGYNEQFF,TGTGCCACTAGAGCGTTGGGGGGCCTGGGGTACAATGAGCAGTTCTTC
TRBD1,many,TRBJ2-3,TRBV3-1,CASSQGTGALDTQYF,TGTGCCAGCAGCCAAGGGACAGGAGCGCTAGATACGCAGTATTTT
TRBD2,NA,TRBJ2-5,TRBV12-3/TRBV12-4,CASSTRGGAQETQYF,TGTGCCAGCAGTACGCGCGGGGGGGCCCAAGAGACCCAGTACTTC
NA,NA,TRBJ1-2,TRBV28,CASTSGGVGYTF,TGTGCCAGCACCTCCGGGGGGGTTGGCTACACCTTC
NA,NA,TRBJ1-1,TRBV7-3,CASRQQGDTEAFF,TGTGCCAGCAGACAACAGGGCGACACTGAAGCTTTCTTT
NA,few,TRBJ1-5,TRBV20-1,CSAGGLSNQPQHF,TGCAGTGCCGGGGGGTTGAGCAATCAGCCCCAGCATTTT
NA,many,TRBJ2-3,TRBV11-2,CASSPYGTDTQYF,TGTGCCAGCAGCCCCTACGGCACAGATACGCAGTATTTT
NA,NA,TRBJ1-6,TRBV20-1,CSAGKRTDSPLHF,TGCAGTGCCGGGAAGAGGACAGATTCACCCCTCCACTTT
TRBD1,NA,TRBJ1-5,TRBV7-8,CASSLITGGQPQHF,TGTGCCAGCAGCTTAATCACAGGGGGTCAGCCCCAGCATTTT
NA,NA,TRBJ2-6,TRBV11-2,CASSFPGSGANVLTF,TGTGCCAGCAGCTTTCCCGGCTCTGGGGCCAACGTCCTGACTTTC
NA,NA,TRBJ1-5,TRBV5-6,CASSLLGLSNQPQHF,TGTGCCAGCAGCTTGCTAGGGTTAAGCAATCAGCCCCAGCATTTT
TRBD1,few,TRBJ2-4,TRBV20-1,CSATDRDLAKNIQYF,TGCAGTGCTACCGACAGGGACCTAGCCAAAAACATTCAGTACTTC
NA,NA,TRBJ2-2,TRBV21-1,CASSNRGELFF,TGTGCCAGCAGCAACCGCGGGGAGCTGTTTTTT
NA,NA,TRBJ2-1,TRBV12-3/TRBV12-4,CASSFYRSGNEQFF,TGTGCCAGCAGTTTTTATCGCTCGGGCAATGAGCAGTTCTTC
NA,many,TRBJ1-3,TRBV5-1,CASSLYGDGNTIYF,TGCGCCAGCAGCTTGTACGGGGACGGCAACACCATATATTTT
TRBD1,few,TRBJ1-1,TRBV2,CASPDRGDVNTEAFF,TGTGCCAGTCCGGACAGGGGTGATGTGAACACTGAAGCTTTCTTT
NA,NA,TRBJ2-1,TRBV7-3,CASSPQGWAGYNEQFF,TGTGCCAGCAGCCCCCAAGGGTGGGCGGGGTACAATGAGCAGTTCTTC
NA,NA,TRBJ1-5,TRBV12-3/TRBV12-4,CASSFYSGSTQPQHF,TGTGCCAGCAGTTTCTATTCGGGCAGTACGCAACCCCAGCATTTT
TRBD2,NA,TRBJ2-1,TRBV7-9,CATMGTSGSSYNEQFF,TGTGCCACCATGGGCACTAGCGGGAGCTCCTACAATGAGCAGTTCTTC
NA,NA,TRBJ1-2,TRBV4-3,CASSQGTGARNYGYTF,TGCGCCAGCAGCCAAGGGACGGGGGCGCGTAACTATGGCTACACCTTC
TRBD1,NA,TRBJ2-3,TRBV27,CASSSGTGWSTDTQYF,TGTGCCAGCAGTTCAGGGACAGGGTGGAGCACAGATACGCAGTATTTT
NA,NA,TRBJ2-7,TRBV7-9,CASSPQGRNYEQYF,TGTGCCAGCAGCCCCCAAGGTCGGAACTACGAGCAGTACTTC
NA,few,TRBJ2-5,TRBV7-8,CASSLGRQAQETQYF,TGTGCCAGCAGCTTAGGGAGACAGGCACAAGAGACCCAGTACTTC